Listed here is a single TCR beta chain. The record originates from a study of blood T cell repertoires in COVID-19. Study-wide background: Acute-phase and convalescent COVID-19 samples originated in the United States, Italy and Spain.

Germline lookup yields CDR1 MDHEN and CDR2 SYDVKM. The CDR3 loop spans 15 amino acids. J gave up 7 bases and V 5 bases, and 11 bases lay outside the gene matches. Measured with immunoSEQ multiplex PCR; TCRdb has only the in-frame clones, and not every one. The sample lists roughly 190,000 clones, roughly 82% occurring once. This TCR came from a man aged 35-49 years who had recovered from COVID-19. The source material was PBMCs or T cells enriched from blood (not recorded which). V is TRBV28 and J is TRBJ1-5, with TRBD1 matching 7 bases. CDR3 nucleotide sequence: TGTGCCAGCAGTCCCGGTACAGGGGCATGGCAGCCCCAGCATTTT. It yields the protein CASSPGTGAWQPQHF.